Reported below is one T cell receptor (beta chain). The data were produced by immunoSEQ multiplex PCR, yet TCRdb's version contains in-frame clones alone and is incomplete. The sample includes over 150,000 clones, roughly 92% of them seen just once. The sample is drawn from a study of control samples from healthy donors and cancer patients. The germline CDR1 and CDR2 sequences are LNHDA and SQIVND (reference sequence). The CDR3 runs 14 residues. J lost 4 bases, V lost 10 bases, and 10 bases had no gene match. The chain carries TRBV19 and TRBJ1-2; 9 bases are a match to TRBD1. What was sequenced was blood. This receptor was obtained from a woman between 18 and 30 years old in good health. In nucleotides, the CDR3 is TGTGCCACCGCTTCCCCGGGACAGGGCTATGGCTACACCTTC. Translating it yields CATASPGQGYGYTF.